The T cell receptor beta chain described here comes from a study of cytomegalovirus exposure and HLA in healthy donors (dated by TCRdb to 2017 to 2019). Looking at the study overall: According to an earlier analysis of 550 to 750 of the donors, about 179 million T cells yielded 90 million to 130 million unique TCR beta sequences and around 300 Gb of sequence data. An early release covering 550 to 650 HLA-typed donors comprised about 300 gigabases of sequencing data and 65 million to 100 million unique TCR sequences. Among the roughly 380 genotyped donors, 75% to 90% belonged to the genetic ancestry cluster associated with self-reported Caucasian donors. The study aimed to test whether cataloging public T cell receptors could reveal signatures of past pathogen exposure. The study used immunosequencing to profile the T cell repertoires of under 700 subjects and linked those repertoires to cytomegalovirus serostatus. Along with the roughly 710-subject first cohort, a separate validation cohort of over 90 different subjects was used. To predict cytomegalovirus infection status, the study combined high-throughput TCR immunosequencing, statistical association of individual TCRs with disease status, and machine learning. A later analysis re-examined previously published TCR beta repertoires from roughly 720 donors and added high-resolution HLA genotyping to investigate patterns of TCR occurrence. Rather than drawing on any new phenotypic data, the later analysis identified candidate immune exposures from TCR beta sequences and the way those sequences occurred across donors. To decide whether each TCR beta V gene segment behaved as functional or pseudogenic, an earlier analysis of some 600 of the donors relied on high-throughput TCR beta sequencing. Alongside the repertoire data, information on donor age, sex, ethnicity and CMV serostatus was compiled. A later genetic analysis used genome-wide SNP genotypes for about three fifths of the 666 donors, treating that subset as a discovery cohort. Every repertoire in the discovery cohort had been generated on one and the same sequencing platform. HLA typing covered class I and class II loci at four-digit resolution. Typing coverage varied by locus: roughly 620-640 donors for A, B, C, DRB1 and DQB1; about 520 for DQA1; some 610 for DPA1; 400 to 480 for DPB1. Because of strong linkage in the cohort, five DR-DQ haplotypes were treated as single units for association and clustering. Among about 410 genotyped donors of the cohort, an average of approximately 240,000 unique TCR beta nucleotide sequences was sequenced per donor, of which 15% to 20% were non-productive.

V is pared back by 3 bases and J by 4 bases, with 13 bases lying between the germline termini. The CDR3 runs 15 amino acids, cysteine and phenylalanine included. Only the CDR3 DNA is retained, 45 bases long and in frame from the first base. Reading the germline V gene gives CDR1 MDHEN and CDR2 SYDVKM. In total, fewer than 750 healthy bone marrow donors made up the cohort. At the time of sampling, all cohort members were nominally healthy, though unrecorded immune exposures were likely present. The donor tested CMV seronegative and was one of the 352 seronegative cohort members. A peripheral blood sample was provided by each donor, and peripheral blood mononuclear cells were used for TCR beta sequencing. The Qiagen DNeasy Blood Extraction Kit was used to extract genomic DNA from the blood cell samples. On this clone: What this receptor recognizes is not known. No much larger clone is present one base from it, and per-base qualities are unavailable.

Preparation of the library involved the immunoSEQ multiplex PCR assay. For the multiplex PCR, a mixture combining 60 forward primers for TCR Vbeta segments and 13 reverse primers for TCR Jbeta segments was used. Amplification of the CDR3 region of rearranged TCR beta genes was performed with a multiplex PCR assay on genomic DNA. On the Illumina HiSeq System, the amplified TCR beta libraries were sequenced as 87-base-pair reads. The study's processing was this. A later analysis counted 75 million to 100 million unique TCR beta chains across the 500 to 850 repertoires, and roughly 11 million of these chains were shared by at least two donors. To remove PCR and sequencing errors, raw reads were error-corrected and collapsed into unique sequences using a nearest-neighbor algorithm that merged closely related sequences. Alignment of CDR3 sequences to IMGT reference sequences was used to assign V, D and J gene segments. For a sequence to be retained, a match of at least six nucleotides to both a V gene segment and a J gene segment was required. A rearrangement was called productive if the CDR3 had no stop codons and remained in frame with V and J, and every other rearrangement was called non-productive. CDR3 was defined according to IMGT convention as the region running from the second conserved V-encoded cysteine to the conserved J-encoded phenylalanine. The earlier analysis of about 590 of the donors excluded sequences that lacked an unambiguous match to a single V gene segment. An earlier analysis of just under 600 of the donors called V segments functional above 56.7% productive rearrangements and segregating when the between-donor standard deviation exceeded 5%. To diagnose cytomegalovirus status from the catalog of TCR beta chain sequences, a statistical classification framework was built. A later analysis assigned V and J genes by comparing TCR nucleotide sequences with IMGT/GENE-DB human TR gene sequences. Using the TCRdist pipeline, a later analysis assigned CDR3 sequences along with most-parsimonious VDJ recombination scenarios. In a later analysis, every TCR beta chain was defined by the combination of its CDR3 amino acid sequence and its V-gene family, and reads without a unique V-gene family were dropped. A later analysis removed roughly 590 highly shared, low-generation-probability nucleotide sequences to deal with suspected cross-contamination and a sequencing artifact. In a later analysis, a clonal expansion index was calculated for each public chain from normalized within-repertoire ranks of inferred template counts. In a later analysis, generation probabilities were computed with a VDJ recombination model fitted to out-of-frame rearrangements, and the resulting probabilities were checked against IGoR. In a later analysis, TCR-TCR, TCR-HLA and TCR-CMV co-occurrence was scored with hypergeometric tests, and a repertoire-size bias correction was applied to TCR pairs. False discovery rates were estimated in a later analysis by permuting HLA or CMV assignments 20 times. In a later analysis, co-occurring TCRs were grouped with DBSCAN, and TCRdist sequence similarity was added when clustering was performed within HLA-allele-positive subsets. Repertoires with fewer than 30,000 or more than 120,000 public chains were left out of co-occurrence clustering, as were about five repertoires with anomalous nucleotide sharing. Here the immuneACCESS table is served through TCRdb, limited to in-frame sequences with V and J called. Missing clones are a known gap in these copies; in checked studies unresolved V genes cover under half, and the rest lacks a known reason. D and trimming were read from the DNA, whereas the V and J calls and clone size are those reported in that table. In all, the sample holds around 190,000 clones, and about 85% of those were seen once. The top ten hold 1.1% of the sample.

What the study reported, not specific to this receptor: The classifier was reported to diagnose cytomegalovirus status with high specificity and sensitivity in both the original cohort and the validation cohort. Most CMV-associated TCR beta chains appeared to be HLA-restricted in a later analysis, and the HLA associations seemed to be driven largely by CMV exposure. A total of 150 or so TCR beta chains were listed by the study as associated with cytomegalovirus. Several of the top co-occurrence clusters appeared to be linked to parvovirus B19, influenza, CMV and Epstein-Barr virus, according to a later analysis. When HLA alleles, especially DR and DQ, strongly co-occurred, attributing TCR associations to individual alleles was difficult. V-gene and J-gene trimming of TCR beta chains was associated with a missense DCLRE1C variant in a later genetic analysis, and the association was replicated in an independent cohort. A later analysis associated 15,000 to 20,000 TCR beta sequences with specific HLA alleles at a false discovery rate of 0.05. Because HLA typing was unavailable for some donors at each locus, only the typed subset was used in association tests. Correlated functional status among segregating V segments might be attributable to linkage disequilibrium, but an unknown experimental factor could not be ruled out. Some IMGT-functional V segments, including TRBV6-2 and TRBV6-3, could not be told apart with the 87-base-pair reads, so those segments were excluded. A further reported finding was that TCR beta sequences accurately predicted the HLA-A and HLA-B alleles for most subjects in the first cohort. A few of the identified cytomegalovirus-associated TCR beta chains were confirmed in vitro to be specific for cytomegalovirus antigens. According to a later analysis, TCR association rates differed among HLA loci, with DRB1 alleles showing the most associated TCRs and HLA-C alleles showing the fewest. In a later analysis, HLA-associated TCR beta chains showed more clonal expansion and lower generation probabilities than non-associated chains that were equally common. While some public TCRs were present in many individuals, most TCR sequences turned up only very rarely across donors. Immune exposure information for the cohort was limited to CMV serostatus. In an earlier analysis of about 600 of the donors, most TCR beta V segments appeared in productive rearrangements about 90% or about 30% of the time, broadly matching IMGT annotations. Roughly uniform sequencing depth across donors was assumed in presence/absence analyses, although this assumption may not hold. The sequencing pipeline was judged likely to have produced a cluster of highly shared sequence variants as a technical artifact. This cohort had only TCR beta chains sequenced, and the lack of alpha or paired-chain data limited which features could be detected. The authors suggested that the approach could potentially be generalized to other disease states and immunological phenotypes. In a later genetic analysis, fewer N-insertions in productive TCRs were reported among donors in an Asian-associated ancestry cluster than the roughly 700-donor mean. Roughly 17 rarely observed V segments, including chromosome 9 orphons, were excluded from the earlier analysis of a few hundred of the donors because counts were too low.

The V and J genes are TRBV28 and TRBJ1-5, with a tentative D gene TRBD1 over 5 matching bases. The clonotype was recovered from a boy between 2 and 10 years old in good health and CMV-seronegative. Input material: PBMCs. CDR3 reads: CASSLVIGGNQPQHF. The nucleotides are TGTGCCAGCAGTTTGGTGATCGGGGGGAATCAGCCCCAGCATTTT.